The source of this T cell receptor (beta chain) is a study of blood T cell repertoires in COVID-19. Study-level background: COVID-19 samples from acute and convalescent phases originated in the United States, Italy and Spain. The cDNA or gDNA used as material had been derived from T cells, B-cell-depleted T cells, or PBMCs.

Per the authors' pipeline: Reference gene primer amplification gave estimated nucleated cell counts. Assay used: immunoSEQ multiplex PCR; TCRdb lists only in-frame clones, some missing. The D gene and trimming were derived from the DNA, and the V and J assignments and clone size from that table. Here the sample spans about 170,000 clones, roughly 86% being singletons. From germline, CDR1 is SGHTA and CDR2 FQGNSA. The CDR3 length is 14 residues. The V and J ends lost 5 bases and 6 bases, in that order; junction bases with no gene match: 8. Patients at the Seattle site were enrolled during active infection and followed longitudinally.

Sequencing was done on a sample of peripheral blood. The chain has TRBV7-2 and TRBJ2-7; 9 nucleotides match TRBD1. This clonotype was obtained from an elderly woman with COVID-19, enrolled during active disease. CDR3 coding DNA: TGTGCCAGCAGCCCCTCCGGGACAGGGCGCGAGCAGTACTTC. Translation: CASSPSGTGREQYF.